This T cell receptor (beta chain) was found in a study of blood T cells in healthy people across ages (dated by TCRdb to between 2014 and 2017). In the study overall: In model experiments, roughly one uniquely barcoded TCR beta cDNA molecule per two T cells was captured by template switching. Four age groups were formed from the donors: young (average approximately 17 years), middle-aged (approximately 42), aged (more than 55) and long-lived (82). Using deep sequencing normalized with unique cDNA molecular identifiers, the study measured how TCR beta repertoire diversity changes with age. Donors of different ages were randomly distributed across sequencing lanes to avoid experimental bias. Using the same blood draw, the study looked at two additional independent replicas of 1 million unique cDNA reads for two donors, one aged 18 to 30 and the other aged 80 or older.

The approximately 40 donors, aged about 6 to 95 years, were systemically healthy Caucasian individuals from Russia. About 9.8 milliliters of peripheral blood were drawn from each donor into EDTA-treated Vacutainer tubes. Ficoll-Paque density-gradient centrifugation was used to isolate PBMCs, with at least 6.5 million per sample. Total RNA, at least 5.5 micrograms per sample, was extracted from PBMCs with Trizol reagent. For every donor, flow cytometry on a PBMC aliquot measured the percentage of naive CD45RAhigh/CD27high T cells. V drops 6 bases and J drops 11 bases, leaving 19 bases in between. According to the germline V gene (reference sequence), CDR1 reads MNHEY and CDR2 reads SMNVEV. From the cysteine through the phenylalanine, the CDR3 covers 13 amino acids. This entry keeps only the CDR3 DNA: 39 bases, framed from base 1. Libraries came from 5' RACE. The sequencer was an Illumina HiSeq 2500. A second PCR of roughly 6 to 11 cycles was run with a J-beta primer mix and a sample-barcoded 5' primer. Each TCR beta cDNA molecule received a unique molecular identifier from a template-switch 5' adaptor carrying 12 random nucleotides. Each sample yielded at least 3 million CDR3-containing paired-end reads. First-strand cDNA was synthesized from all RNA with the Mint cDNA synthesis kit, primed by a TRBC-specific oligonucleotide. All cDNA was treated with uracil-DNA glycosylase and then went through a first 18-cycle PCR with the universal primers M1SS and BC2_uni_R. The authors processed their data as follows. Each sample was normalized by randomly selecting 1 million high-quality reads, each carrying a distinct molecular identifier. Instead of being binned into consensus sequences, reads that shared molecular identifiers were thrown out. MiTCR, run with a Q25 quality threshold and the strictest error-elimination algorithm, handled CDR3 identification, clonotype clustering and error correction. A nonparametric unseen species model using Euler transformation provided a lower-bound estimate of total TCR beta diversity. TCRdb trimmed public reads at Q25 via fastp, called clones via MiXCR and kept in-frame beta chains. Rows with one shared CDR3 protein collapse into an entry with the most common genes and DNA. TCRdb's processing, not the authors', yielded these V and J calls. This sample is represented by over 950,000 distinct CDR3 sequences; more than 30% of them were singletons. Clones ranked in the top ten supply over 10% of the sample.

Summary of the overall study and its limitations: Because donor CMV infection status was unknown, age-related changes in expanded clonotypes were potentially confounded. Total diversity estimates from one million sequenced T cells were considered lower bounds and underestimates. There was a strong correlation between observed TCR beta diversity and the percentage of naive T cells measured by flow cytometry. Conclusive comparison of naive and antigen-experienced compartments was prevented by the profiling of bulk unsorted PBMCs. The long-lived group showed more naive CD4+ T cells, fewer expanded clones and increased TCR diversity than the aged group, suggesting age selection. As age increased, observed TCR beta diversity per million T cells dropped in a roughly linear way, and a significant reduction was already evident by age 40.

This clonotype was seen a handful of times. This receptor's antigen is unknown. There are no base qualities to consult, and no much larger clone falls within one base. The specimen sequenced was blood. The clonotype comes from a man aged 18 to 35 in good health. Recombination connected TRBV27 to TRBJ1-1; TRBD1 is possibly the D segment (5 matching bases). In nucleotide form, the sequence is TGTGCCAGCAGCCGTGGGGCTTTGGGATTGGCTTTCTTT. The translation is CASSRGALGLAFF.